The sequence of this T cell receptor beta chain was determined in a study of blood T cell repertoires in COVID-19. Study overall: The samples span acute and convalescent COVID-19 from the United States, Italy and Spain.

J gave up 2 bases and V 4 bases, and 8 bases lay outside the gene matches. Per germline, CDR1 GTSNPN and CDR2 SVGIG (reference sequence). The CDR3 consists of 15 residues. In the original workflow: Quantification of nucleated cells was approximated via reference gene primer amplification. Repertoires were generated with immunoSEQ multiplex PCR, while TCRdb's copy carries only in-frame clones and drops some. V and J calls and clone size follow that table, whereas D and trimming were derived from the DNA. The table shows 400,000 to 500,000 clones, with 70% to 90% occurring only once. The sequence derives from a woman in her thirties with active or convalescent COVID-19. The V and J genes are TRBV30 and TRBJ1-2; the match to TRBD1 covers 9 bases. The specimen sequenced was peripheral blood. The CDR3 loop reads CAWNRPTGGNYGYTF. The CDR3 nucleotides are TGTGCCTGGAACAGACCGACAGGGGGGAACTATGGCTACACCTTC.